The T cell receptor (beta chain) described here comes from a study of T cell repertoires in cytomegalovirus infection. Study findings and constraints: Across the ex vivo response, the dominant clonotypes were HLA-C-restricted CMV-specific TCR beta clonotypes.

Concerning this clonotype itself: What it recognizes is unknown.

Each CDR3 protein is one row after TCRdb ran MiXCR on the reads. The sample holds about 770,000 distinct CDR3 sequences, about 27% seen once. V lost 3 bases, J lost 6 bases, and 23 bases lay in between. Germline values: CDR1 MGHDK, CDR2 SYGVNS. CDR3 length equals 17 residues. The sequence was collected from a human donor in good health (CMV status not recorded). Some clones in this sample may be carry-over from other donors' samples. V and J are TRBV25-1 and TRBJ2-5; D tentatively fits TRBD1 or TRBD2 (5 bases each). This sample comprised cultured CD8+ T cells from PBMCs, obtained from culture after CMV antigen stimulation. The CDR3 region has the DNA TGTGCCAGCAGTGATCTCCAAGGGACCGGGGAACGCCAGACCCAGTACTTC. Amino acids: CASSDLQGTGERQTQYF.